Presented here are 5 T cell receptor beta chains from one specimen sequenced in a study of shared clonotypes between healthy human individuals. The method was immunoSEQ multiplex PCR; TCRdb's version includes in-frame clones alone and lacks a portion of them. Seen here are about 2.1 million clones, just under 95% observed once, and the top ten hold about 1.7%. CD45RO-negative, CCR7-positively selected cells formed the naive CD8 fraction, excluding terminally differentiated effector memory CD45RA+ cells. What was sequenced was naive CD8+ T cells from PBMCs. The receptor source for this set is a man younger than 35 in good health. Some clones in this sample may be carry-over from other donors' samples.

The rearrangement uses TRBV4-1 and TRBJ2-5; 10 bases match TRBD2. Germline CDR1 MGHRA, CDR2 YSYEKL. The CDR3 covers 16 residues. Unmatched junction bases numbered 7, after V lost 5 bases and J lost 1 base. CDR3 region: CASSARTSGLQETQYF. DNA for the CDR3: TGCGCCAGCAGCGCCCGGACTAGCGGCCTCCAAGAGACCCAGTACTTC.

V is TRBV4-2 and J is TRBJ1-1; D unclear. This CDR3 is built from 15 residues. V was cut by 1 base and J by 1 base, with 10 bases left in between. The germline V gene encodes CDR1 LGHNA and CDR2 YNFKEQ. The DNA for the CDR3 is TGTGCCAGCAGCCAAGTGGAGGGAAGGAACACTGAAGCTTTCTTT. Encoded protein: CASSQVEGRNTEAFF.

The rearrangement uses TRBV11-2 and TRBJ2-1; D remains ambiguous. The CDR3 extends over 16 amino acids. With 4 bases removed from V and 1 base from J, the gap between germline ends came to 14 bases. Germline values: CDR1 SGHAT, CDR2 FQNNGV. CDR3 nucleotide sequence: TGTGCCAGCAGCTCCCTCCTAATCAGGTCCTACAATGAGCAGTTCTTC. Translated: CASSSLLIRSYNEQFF.

The chain employs TRBV28 and TRBJ2-7; tentative D call: TRBD2 (5 bases). Germline CDR1 is MDHEN and CDR2 is SYDVKM. V was shortened by 6 bases and J by 1 base, with 16 bases between the two germline ends. The CDR3 length is 15 residues. The CDR3 is CASSERTRASYEQYF. The CDR3 DNA is TGTGCCAGCAGCGAACGGACGCGGGCGTCCTACGAGCAGTACTTC.

This rearrangement joins TRBV5-4 to TRBJ2-7, with no clear D. The germline V gene encodes CDR1 SGHNT and CDR2 YYREEE (reference sequence). This CDR3 contains 14 residues. The V gene lost 0 bases and the J gene lost 2 bases, with 9 bases spanning the gap. CDR3 in amino acids: CASSLVSQPYEQYF. CDR3 DNA sequence: TGTGCCAGCAGCTTGGTCTCCCAACCCTACGAGCAGTACTTC.